The clone carrying this T cell receptor (beta chain) was seen repeatedly, ten times or more. What it binds is unknown. It was from 2 million PBMCs stored at -80 C that the unsorted libraries were obtained. The data originate from a study of neurological immune-mediated disorders. Trimming stripped 7 bases from V and 1 base from J, with 10 bases between. This CDR3 region has 12 residues. Germline-derived CDR1 and CDR2 are SQVTM and ANQGSEA. Every sequencing run returned over 190 million TCR-beta sequences, which were derived from 15-18 subjects. A single record per CDR3 protein comes from TCRdb applying MiXCR to the 5' RACE reads. The repertoire holds roughly 60,000 distinct CDR3 sequences, with 3% to 4.5% as singletons. Study observations and caveats: Multiple sclerosis, the disease with the least TCR clonal expansion, fell below healthy controls, whereas HTLV-1-associated myelopathy showed the most.

The receptor was derived from a woman aged 25 to 39 with multiple sclerosis. Input material: PBMCs. The J gene is TRBJ1-1, the V gene TRBV29-1; D may be TRBD1 (6 bases). The CDR3 DNA follows: TGCAGCGGCTCCAGGGGGAACACTGAAGCTTTCTTT. Amino acid sequence: CSGSRGNTEAFF. The whole variable domain, filled in from reference TRBV29-1 and TRBJ1-1, reads SAVISQKPSRDICQRGTSLTIQCQVDSQVTMMFWYRQQPGQSLTLIATANQGSEATYESGFVIDKFPISRPNLTFSTLTVSNMSPEDSSIYLCSGSRGNTEAFFGQGTRLTVV.